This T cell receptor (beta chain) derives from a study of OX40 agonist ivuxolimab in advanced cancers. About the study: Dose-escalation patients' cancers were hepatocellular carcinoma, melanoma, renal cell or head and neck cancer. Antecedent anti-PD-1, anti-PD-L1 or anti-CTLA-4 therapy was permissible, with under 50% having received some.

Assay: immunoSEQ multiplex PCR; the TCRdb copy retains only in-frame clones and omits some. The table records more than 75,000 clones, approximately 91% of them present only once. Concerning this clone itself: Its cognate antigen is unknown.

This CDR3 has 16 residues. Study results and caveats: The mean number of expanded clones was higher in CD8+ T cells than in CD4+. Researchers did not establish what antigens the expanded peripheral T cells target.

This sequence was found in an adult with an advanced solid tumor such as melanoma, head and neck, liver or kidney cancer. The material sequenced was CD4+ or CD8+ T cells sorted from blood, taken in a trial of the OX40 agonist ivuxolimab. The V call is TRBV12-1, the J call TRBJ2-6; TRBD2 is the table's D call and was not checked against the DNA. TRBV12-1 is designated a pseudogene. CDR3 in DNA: TGTGCCAGCAGCTTTGGTACGGTCTCTGGGGCCAACGTCCTGACTTTC. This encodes CASSFGTVSGANVLTF.